The 30 T cell receptor beta chains below were found in one sample sequenced in a study of blood T cell repertoires in COVID-19. Some clones are missing from TCRdb's copy, which holds only in-frame ones; the method was immunoSEQ multiplex PCR. The repertoire consists of 65,000 to 80,000 clones, with 88% occurring once and the leading ten covering around 2.5%. What was sequenced was peripheral blood. These receptors were collected from a man in his 70s with active or convalescent COVID-19.

The chain's CDR3 is CASSKDRRLNTEAFF. CDR3 bases: TGTGCCAGTAGTAAGGACAGGCGCCTGAACACTGAAGCTTTCTTT. The chain is built from TRBV19 and TRBJ1-1, with 7 nucleotides matching TRBD1. The CDR3 length is 15 residues. Germline assignment: CDR1 LNHDA and CDR2 SQIVND (reference sequence). The V segment lost 4 bases and the J segment 0 bases; nucleotides outside the gene matches: 5. Combining the CDR3 with reference TRBV19 and TRBJ1-1 gives the whole variable domain DGGITQSPKYLFRKEGQNVTLSCEQNLNHDAMYWYRQDPGQGLRLIYYSQIVNDFQKGDIAEGYSVSREKKESFPLTVTSAQKNPTAFYLCASSKDRRLNTEAFFGQGTRLTVV.

The chain is built from TRBV28 and TRBJ2-3, with unresolved D. This CDR3 is built from 12 residues. Germline lookup yields CDR1 MDHEN and CDR2 SYDVKM. The V and J ends lost 5 bases and 5 bases respectively, with 8 bases between them. CDR3 sequence: CASSPQEDTQYF. The CDR3 bases are TGTGCCAGCAGTCCCCAGGAAGATACGCAGTATTTT.

The V and J genes are TRBV18 and TRBJ1-6, with 8 bases matching TRBD1. V lost 0 bases, J lost 7 bases, and 2 bases stayed unmatched. In germline, CDR1 is KGHSH, CDR2 LQKENI. The CDR3 consists of 15 residues. CDR3 loop: CASSPPGQVNSPLHF. CDR3 nucleotides: TGTGCCAGCTCACCACCGGGACAGGTCAATTCACCCCTCCACTTT.

The chain has TRBV18 and TRBJ2-5; D possibly corresponds to TRBD1 (7 bases). CDR3 length equals 15 residues. V was shortened by 3 bases and J by 4 bases, with 15 bases between the two germline ends. Germline V lookup: CDR1 KGHSH, CDR2 LQKENI. The CDR3 region is CASSPLQGRTETQYF. CDR3 DNA sequence: TGTGCCAGCTCACCCCTACAGGGGAGGACAGAGACCCAGTACTTC. The full variable domain, with the rest looked up from reference TRBV18 and TRBJ2-5, is NAGVMQNPRHLVRRRGQEARLRCSPMKGHSHVYWYRQLPEEGLKFMVYLQKENIIDESGMPKERFSAEFPKEGPSILRIQQVVRGDSAAYFCASSPLQGRTETQYFGPGTRLLVL.

The sample holds a few counts of this clone. J is TRBJ2-2 and V is TRBV11-3, with TRBD2 identical over 9 bases. The CDR3 totals 15 residues. Germline V gives CDR1 SGHNT, CDR2 YENEEA. Unmatched junction bases numbered 7, after V lost 5 bases and J lost 6 bases. The CDR3 region has the DNA TGTGCCAGCAGCCCCCCCGGGACTAGCTCCGGGGAGCTGTTTTTT. Translated: CASSPPGTSSGELFF.

The chain is built from TRBV5-4 and TRBJ2-5; D is ambiguous. V shed 2 bases and J shed 5 bases, with 4 bases lying between them. CDR3 length: 11 amino acids. Germline CDR1 is SGHNT and CDR2 is YYREEE (reference sequence). CDR3 sequence reads: CASSFEETQYF. CDR3 bases: TGTGCCAGCAGCTTTGAGGAGACCCAGTACTTC.

J is TRBJ1-2 and V is TRBV6-5; 7 nucleotides align to TRBD1. Germline assignment: CDR1 MNHEY and CDR2 SVGAGI. This CDR3 contains 14 residues. The trim removed 6 bases at V and 0 bases at J, leaving 4 bases unmatched. The CDR3 sequence is CASRLDRANYGYTF. For the CDR3, the DNA is TGTGCCAGCAGGCTTGACAGGGCTAACTATGGCTACACCTTC.

The chain joins TRBV7-9 to TRBJ2-3, with D maybe TRBD2 (6 bases). CDR1 and CDR2 (germline): SEHNR, FQNEAQ (reference sequence). V lost 2 bases, J lost 5 bases, and 17 bases lay in between. The CDR3 sequence is 16 residues long. In DNA form, the CDR3 reads TGTGCCAGCAGCTTACGGGGAGGACTTTCAAGAGATACGCAGTATTTT. Protein: CASSLRGGLSRDTQYF.

The V gene is TRBV2, the J gene TRBJ2-7, with 8 bases aligning to TRBD1. CDR3 length equals 15 residues. Germline-derived CDR1 and CDR2 are SNHLY and FYNNEI. V lost 7 bases and J lost 0; bases outside the gene matches: 8. DNA for the CDR3: TGTGCCAGCACACCCAGGACAGGGAGCTCCTACGAGCAGTACTTC. Amino acids: CASTPRTGSSYEQYF.

This rearrangement joins TRBV15 to TRBJ1-3, with D possibly matching TRBD1 (5 bases). Germline CDR1 LNHNV, CDR2 YYDKDF (reference sequence). The CDR3 has 16 amino acids. Trimming left V 5 bases short and J 2 bases short, with 16 bases between. This chain's CDR3 is CATSSRGRVPGNTIYF. In nucleotides, the CDR3 is TGTGCCACCAGCTCGCGGGGACGGGTGCCTGGAAACACCATATATTTT. The variable domain in full, completed from reference TRBV15 and TRBJ1-3, reads DAMVIQNPRYQVTQFGKPVTLSCSQTLNHNVMYWYQQKSSQAPKLLFHYYDKDFNNEADTPDNFQSRRPNTSFCFLDIRSPGLGDTAMYLCATSSRGRVPGNTIYFGEGSWLTVV.

This clone was recorded only once. This sequence joins TRBV6-1 and TRBJ1-3, with 8 bases that match TRBD1. The CDR3 sequence is 17 residues long. The J segment lost 4 bases and the V segment lost 4 bases, leaving 12 bases of the junction unmatched. Per the germline V gene, CDR1 is MNHNS and CDR2 is SASEGT. CDR3 sequence (DNA): TGTGCCAGCAGTGTCGTCCCGGGACAGGATCGAGGAAACACCATATATTTT. This sequence encodes CASSVVPGQDRGNTIYF.

CDR3 residues: CASTRTGVDYGYTF. CDR3 sequence (DNA): TGTGCCAGCACCCGGACAGGGGTGGACTATGGCTACACCTTC. The chain has TRBV3-1 (or the pseudogene TRBV3-2) and TRBJ1-2, with 9 bases that match TRBD1. J lost 3 bases, V lost 7 bases, and 6 bases had no gene match. The CDR3 extends over 14 amino acids. Germline V gene lookup returns CDR1 LGHDT and CDR2 YNNKEL (reference sequence).

The rearrangement joins TRBV7-8 to TRBJ1-1; D remains ambiguous. Germline CDR1 and CDR2: SGHVS and FQNEAQ. Trimming took off 0 bases at V and 0 bases at J, with 8 bases between the two ends. This CDR3 region has 15 residues. CDR3 nucleotide sequence: TGTGCCAGCAGCTTAGCGATGGGAGTGAACACTGAAGCTTTCTTT. This translates into CASSLAMGVNTEAFF.

The chain combines TRBV4-1 with TRBJ2-7; perhaps TRBD2 as D (5 bases). The CDR3 consists of 16 residues. The V gene lost 2 bases and the J gene lost 0 bases, with 14 bases spanning the gap. From germline, CDR1 is MGHRA and CDR2 YSYEKL. CDR3 nucleotide sequence: TGCGCCAGCAGCCAACTAGGAGGCGGCATCTCCTACGAGCAGTACTTC. It codes for CASSQLGGGISYEQYF.

The rearrangement joins TRBV18 to TRBJ1-2; possibly TRBD1 for D (6 bases). The V gene lost 4 bases and the J gene lost 2 bases, with 14 bases spanning the gap. The CDR3 has 15 residues. CDR1 is KGHSH, CDR2 LQKENI, per germline. The CDR3 nucleotides read TGTGCCAGCTCACAAAATACAGGGACCAACTATGGCTACACCTTC. Protein sequence: CASSQNTGTNYGYTF.

The chain joins TRBV19 to TRBJ2-7, with a weak D call TRBD1 (5 bases). CDR3 length equals 13 residues. Germline CDR1 LNHDA, CDR2 SQIVND (reference sequence). Between the trimmed V and J ends, which lost 7 bases and 6 bases, there was a span of 16 bases. This chain's CDR3 is CASTAGSSREQYF. The CDR3 DNA reads TGTGCCAGTACGGCAGGGTCCTCTCGCGAGCAGTACTTC.

This CDR3 reads CASSLAGASTDTQYF. In DNA, the CDR3 is TGTGCCAGCAGCTTGGCAGGGGCCAGCACAGATACGCAGTATTTT. The chain couples TRBV5-6 to TRBJ2-3, with D tentatively TRBD1 (6 bases). V was trimmed by 0 bases and J by 0 bases, leaving 8 bases between them. There are 15 residues in the CDR3. Germline V gives CDR1 SGHDT, CDR2 YYEEEE.

The rearrangement uses TRBV18 and TRBJ2-3; possibly TRBD1 for D (6 bases). V was shortened by 4 bases and J by 0 bases, with 8 bases between the two germline ends. The V gene's germline CDR1 is KGHSH and CDR2 LQKENI. The CDR3 spans 14 residues. The CDR3 DNA reads as TGTGCCAGCTCACTCACAGGGAGCACAGATACGCAGTATTTT. This gives the protein CASSLTGSTDTQYF.

The chain couples TRBV5-4 to TRBJ1-1, with D unclear. There are 13 residues in the CDR3. V lost 2 bases to trimming and J lost 1 base, with 6 bases between them. Germline CDR1 SGHNT, CDR2 YYREEE (reference sequence). CDR3 nucleotides: TGTGCCAGCAGCTTTCAACAGAACACTGAAGCTTTCTTT. Translated: CASSFQQNTEAFF.

In its sample, this clone was seen once. The chain uses TRBV10-3 and TRBJ1-3, with D unclear. Deletions cut 0 bases from V and 0 bases from J, with 15 bases between. Looked up from germline, CDR1 is ENHRY and CDR2 is SYGVKD. The CDR3 consists of 18 residues. In nucleotides, the CDR3 is TGTGCCATCAGTGAGTCGACTCTGAAGGAGCGCTCTGGAAACACCATATATTTT. Translation gives CAISESTLKERSGNTIYF.

CDR3 bases: TGTGCCAGCAGCTCCGGGACAGATACCGGGGAGCTGTTTTTT. Translation: CASSSGTDTGELFF. V and J are TRBV7-8 and TRBJ2-2; 7 bases line up with TRBD1. Per germline, CDR1 SGHVS and CDR2 FQNEAQ. V lost 4 bases and J lost 5; bases outside the gene matches: 4. The CDR3 has 14 amino acids.

The count of this clone is one. The chain combines TRBV11-3 with TRBJ2-7, with D perhaps TRBD1 (5 bases). The CDR3 is made up of 15 amino acids. With 1 base removed from V and 2 bases from J, the gap between germline ends came to 12 bases. The germline CDR1 and CDR2 sequences are SGHNT and YENEEA. CDR3 amino acids: CASSLAAGLAYEQYF. The DNA of the CDR3 is TGTGCCAGCAGCTTAGCGGCAGGGTTGGCCTACGAGCAGTACTTC.

The chain employs TRBV15 and TRBJ1-2; the D gene is possibly TRBD1 (6 bases). CDR1 is LNHNV and CDR2 is YYDKDF in the germline V gene (reference sequence). Trimming removed 0 bases from V and 8 bases from J, with 16 bases in between. CDR3 length: 15 residues. The CDR3: CATSRDRVQGKGYTF. The CDR3, as DNA: TGTGCCACCAGCAGAGATCGGGTACAGGGAAAGGGCTACACCTTC.

The V and J genes are TRBV7-2 and TRBJ2-5; D not resolved. CDR1 SGHTA and CDR2 FQGNSA come from the germline V gene. The CDR3 is made up of 15 amino acids. Trimming left V 1 base short and J 5 bases short, with 14 bases between. CDR3 sequence: CASSLDNQDWETQYF. Here the CDR3 DNA reads TGTGCCAGCAGCTTAGATAATCAGGATTGGGAGACCCAGTACTTC.

The chain couples TRBV5-6 to TRBJ2-2; 7 bases match TRBD1. The J segment lost 2 bases and the V segment lost 5 bases, leaving 6 bases of the junction unmatched. Germline V lookup: CDR1 SGHDT, CDR2 YYEEEE. CDR3 length equals 15 residues. CDR3 in DNA: TGTGCCAGCAGATGGGGACAGACCAACACCGGGGAGCTGTTTTTT. Residues: CASRWGQTNTGELFF.

The rearrangement joins TRBV24-1 to TRBJ2-1; TRBD2 matches at 7 bases. V lost 0 bases to trimming and J lost 3 bases; unmatched junction nucleotides: 4. Germline lookup yields CDR1 KGHDR and CDR2 SFDVKD. The CDR3 spans 16 residues. The CDR3 DNA is TGTGCCACCAGTGATTTGCAAGCGGGAAACTACAATGAGCAGTTCTTC. Translated, it gives CATSDLQAGNYNEQFF.

This chain joins TRBV27 and TRBJ1-2, with 8 nucleotides matching TRBD1. The CDR3 runs to 13 residues. V was clipped by 2 bases and J by 8 bases; unmatched bases: 4. Germline V CDR1 and CDR2: MNHEY, SMNVEV (reference sequence). CDR3 sequence: CASSLRDRGGYTF. CDR3 DNA: TGTGCCAGCAGTTTAAGAGACAGGGGAGGCTACACCTTC.

The chain combines TRBV5-4 with TRBJ1-3; TRBD1 matches 10 bases. Unmatched junction bases numbered 3, after V lost 3 bases and J lost 3 bases. This CDR3 contains 15 residues. Germline values: CDR1 SGHNT, CDR2 YYREEE (reference sequence). As DNA, the CDR3 is TGTGCCAGCAGCTCGCGGACAGGGGGTGGAAACACCATATATTTT. Encoded protein: CASSSRTGGGNTIYF.

The chain is built from TRBV30 and TRBJ1-2; 7 bases align to TRBD1. The CDR3 runs to 14 residues. The germline V gene has CDR1 GTSNPN and CDR2 SVGIG (reference sequence). Trimming cost V 1 base and J 4 bases; bases outside gene matches: 6. The CDR3 spells CAWSGQTGLYGYTF. CDR3 DNA sequence: TGTGCCTGGAGTGGCCAGACAGGGCTCTATGGCTACACCTTC.

J is TRBJ1-3 and V is TRBV3-1 (or the pseudogene TRBV3-2); 7 positions match TRBD1. Germline-derived CDR1 and CDR2 are LGHDT and YNNKEL (reference sequence). The CDR3 sequence is 16 residues long. The junction had 12 bases not matched to a gene; V was cut back by 2 bases and J by 8 bases. The CDR3 region has the DNA TGTGCCAGCAGCCAAACTCCGGAGGGGGCGGGATACACCATATATTTT. This encodes CASSQTPEGAGYTIYF.